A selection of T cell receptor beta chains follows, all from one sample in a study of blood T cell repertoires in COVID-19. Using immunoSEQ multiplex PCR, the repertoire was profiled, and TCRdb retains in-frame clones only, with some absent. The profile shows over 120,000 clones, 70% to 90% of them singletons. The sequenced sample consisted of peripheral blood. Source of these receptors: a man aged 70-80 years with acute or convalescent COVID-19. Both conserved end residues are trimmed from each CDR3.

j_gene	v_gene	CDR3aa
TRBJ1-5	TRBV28	ASSAEQGASQPQH
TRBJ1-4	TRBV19	ASTPGQLNEKLF
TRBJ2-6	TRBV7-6	ASSLAQGYPGANVLT
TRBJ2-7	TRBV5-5	ASSLAARANAYEQY
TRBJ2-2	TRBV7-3	ASSLSNFPTGELF
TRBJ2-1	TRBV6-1	ASSEDRGREF
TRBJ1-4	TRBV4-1	ASSPPPGGADEKLF
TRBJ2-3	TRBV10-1	ASSRDREADTQY
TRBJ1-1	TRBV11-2	ASSFNRNTEAF
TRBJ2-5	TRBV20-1	SAFDQETQY
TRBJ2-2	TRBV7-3	ASSLQGASTGELF
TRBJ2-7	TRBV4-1	ASSQVGTVYEQY
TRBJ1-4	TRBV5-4	ASSLPLGGSGNEKLF
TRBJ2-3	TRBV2	AGEKGAGEADTQY
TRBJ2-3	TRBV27	ASSLIAGVGSDTQY
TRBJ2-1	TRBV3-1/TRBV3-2	ASSPGLAGGLEQF
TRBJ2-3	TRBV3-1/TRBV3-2	ASSKDRGTDTQY
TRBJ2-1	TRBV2	ASSESPGAGNEQF
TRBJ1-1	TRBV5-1	ASSPGTPNTEAF
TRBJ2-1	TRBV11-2	ASSVGPTSGNEQF
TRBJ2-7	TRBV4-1	ASTQRVGSGTYEQY
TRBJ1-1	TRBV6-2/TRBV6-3	ASSYAGTNTEAF
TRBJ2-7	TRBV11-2	ASSLVIAGTHEQY
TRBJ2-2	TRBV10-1	ASSESRNTGELF
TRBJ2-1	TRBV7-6	ASSSRSSGRDEQF
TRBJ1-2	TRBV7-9	ASSKPGQGNGYT
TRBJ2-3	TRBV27	ASSSRLREGLGTDTQY
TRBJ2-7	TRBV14	ASSQGEWSYRPYEQY
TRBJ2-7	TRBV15	ATSRDIGTGVYEQY
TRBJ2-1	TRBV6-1	ASSERPSGRTNEQF
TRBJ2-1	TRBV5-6	ASSHRTSVLNEQF
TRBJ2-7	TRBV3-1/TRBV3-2	ASSLYYEQY
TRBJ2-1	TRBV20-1	SASPTSSDEQF
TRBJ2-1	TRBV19	ASSFGTGGHNEQF
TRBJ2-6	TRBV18	ASSLDSVSGANVLT
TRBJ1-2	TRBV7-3	ASRESPPYGYT
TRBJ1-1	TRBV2	ASRPDSEAF
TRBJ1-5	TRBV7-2	ASSLGAVYSNQPQH
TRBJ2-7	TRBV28	ASSLYRDREILY
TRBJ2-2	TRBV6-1	ASSEAYSNTGELF
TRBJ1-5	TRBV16	ASSQLDRGRGSGQPQH
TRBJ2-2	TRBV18	ASSPDIRTGSSTGLF
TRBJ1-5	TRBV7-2	ASSYYQGYQPQH
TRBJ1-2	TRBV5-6	ASSFQGYGYT
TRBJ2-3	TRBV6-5	ASKGQGFPDTQY
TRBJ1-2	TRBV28	ASSAGDHNYGYT
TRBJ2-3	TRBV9	ASSVDLPDTQY
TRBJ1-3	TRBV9	ASSPRVGGSGNTIY
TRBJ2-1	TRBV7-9	ASSTGTGHYNEQF
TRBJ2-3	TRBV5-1	ASSLGATEDTQY
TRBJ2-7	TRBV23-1	ASSNRVPYEQY
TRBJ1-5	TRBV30	AWSRQFQQPQH